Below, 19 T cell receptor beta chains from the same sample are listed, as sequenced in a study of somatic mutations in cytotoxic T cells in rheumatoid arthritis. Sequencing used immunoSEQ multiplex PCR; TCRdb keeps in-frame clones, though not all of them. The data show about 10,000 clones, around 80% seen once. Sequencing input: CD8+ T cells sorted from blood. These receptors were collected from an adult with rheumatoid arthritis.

Written as DNA, the CDR3 is TGTGCCACCAGCGCCTCGACAGGGAACAATGAGCAGTTCTTC. Residues: CATSASTGNNEQFF. This chain connects TRBV15 to TRBJ2-1; 7 nucleotides line up with TRBD1. V shed 5 bases, J shed 5 bases, and the junction held 6 bases outside the gene matches. CDR3 length equals 14 residues. Per germline, CDR1 LNHNV and CDR2 YYDKDF (reference sequence). Based on the CDR3 plus reference TRBV15 and TRBJ2-1, the full variable domain is DAMVIQNPRYQVTQFGKPVTLSCSQTLNHNVMYWYQQKSSQAPKLLFHYYDKDFNNEADTPDNFQSRRPNTSFCFLDIRSPGLGDTAMYLCATSASTGNNEQFFGPGTRLTVL.

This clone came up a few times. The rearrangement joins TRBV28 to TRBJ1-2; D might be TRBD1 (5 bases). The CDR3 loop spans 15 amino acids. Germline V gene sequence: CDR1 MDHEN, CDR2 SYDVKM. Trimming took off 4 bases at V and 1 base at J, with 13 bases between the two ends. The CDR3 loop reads CASSSQAAYNYGYTF. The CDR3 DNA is TGTGCCAGCAGTTCACAGGCAGCGTATAACTATGGCTACACCTTC.

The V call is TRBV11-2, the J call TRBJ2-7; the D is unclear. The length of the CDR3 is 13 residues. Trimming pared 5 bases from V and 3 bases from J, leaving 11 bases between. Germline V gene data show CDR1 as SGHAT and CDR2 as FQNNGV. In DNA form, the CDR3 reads TGTGCCAGCAGCCTTCCGTCTGACTACGAGCAGTACTTC. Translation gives CASSLPSDYEQYF.

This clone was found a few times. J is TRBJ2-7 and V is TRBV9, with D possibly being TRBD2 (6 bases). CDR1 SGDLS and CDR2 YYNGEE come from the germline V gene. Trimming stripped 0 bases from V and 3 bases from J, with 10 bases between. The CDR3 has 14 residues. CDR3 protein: CASSVDPSVYEQYF. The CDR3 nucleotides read TGTGCCAGCAGCGTAGATCCTAGCGTCTACGAGCAGTACTTC. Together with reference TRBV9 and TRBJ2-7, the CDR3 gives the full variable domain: DSGVTQTPKHLITATGQRVTLRCSPRSGDLSVYWYQQSLDQGLQFLIQYYNGEERAKGNILERFSAQQFPDLHSELNLSSLELGDSALYFCASSVDPSVYEQYFGPGTRLTVT.

CDR3 protein: CASSYRQGGNSPLHF. Written as DNA, the CDR3 is TGTGCCAGCAGTTACCGACAGGGTGGGAATTCACCCCTCCACTTT. This chain uses TRBV6-5 with TRBJ1-6, with TRBD1 identical over 7 bases. The CDR3 spans 15 residues. V was pared by 2 bases and J by 7 bases, with 5 bases of the junction left unmatched. Germline V gives CDR1 MNHEY, CDR2 SVGAGI.

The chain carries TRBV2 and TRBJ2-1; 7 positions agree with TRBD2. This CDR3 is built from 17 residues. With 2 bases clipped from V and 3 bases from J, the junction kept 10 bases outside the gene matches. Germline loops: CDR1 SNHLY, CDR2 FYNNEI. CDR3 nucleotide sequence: TGTGCCAGCAGTGAACCGCCCTGGGGGAGGGACTACAATGAGCAGTTCTTC. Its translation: CASSEPPWGRDYNEQFF. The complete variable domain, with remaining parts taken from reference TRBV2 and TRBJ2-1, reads EPEVTQTPSHQVTQMGQEVILRCVPISNHLYFYWYRQILGQKVEFLVSFYNNEISEKSEIFDDQFSVERPDGSNFTLKIRSTKLEDSAMYFCASSEPPWGRDYNEQFFGPGTRLTVL.

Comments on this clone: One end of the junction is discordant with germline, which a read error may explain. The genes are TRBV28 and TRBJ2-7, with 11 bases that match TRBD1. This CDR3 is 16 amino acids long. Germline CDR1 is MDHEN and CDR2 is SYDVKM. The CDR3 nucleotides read TGTGCCAGCAGTTTACCTAGGACAGGGGGCTCCCACGAGCAGTACTTC. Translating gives CASSLPRTGGSHEQYF.

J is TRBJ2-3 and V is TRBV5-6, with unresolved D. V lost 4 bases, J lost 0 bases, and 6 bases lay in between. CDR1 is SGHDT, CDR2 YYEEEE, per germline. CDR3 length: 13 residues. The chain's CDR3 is CASSRASTDTQYF. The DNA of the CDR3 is TGTGCCAGCAGCCGGGCGAGCACAGATACGCAGTATTTT.

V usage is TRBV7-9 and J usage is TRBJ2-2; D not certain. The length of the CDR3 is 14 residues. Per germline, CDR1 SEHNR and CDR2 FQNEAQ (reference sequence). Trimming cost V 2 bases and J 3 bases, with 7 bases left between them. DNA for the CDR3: TGTGCCAGCAGCTTAAGATCCTACACCGGGGAGCTGTTTTTT. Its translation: CASSLRSYTGELFF.

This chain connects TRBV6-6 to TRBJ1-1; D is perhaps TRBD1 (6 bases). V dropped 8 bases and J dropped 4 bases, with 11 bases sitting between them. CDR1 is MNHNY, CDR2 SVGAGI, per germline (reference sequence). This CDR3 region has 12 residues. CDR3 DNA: TGTGCCAGCGGGCCACAGGGCACTGAAGCTTTCTTT. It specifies CASGPQGTEAFF.

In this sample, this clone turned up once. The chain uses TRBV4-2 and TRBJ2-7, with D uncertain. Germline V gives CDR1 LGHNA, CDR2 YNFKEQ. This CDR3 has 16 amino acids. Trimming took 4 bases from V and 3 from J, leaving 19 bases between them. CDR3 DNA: TGTGCCAGCAGCCTAAGGGTGGGATCAATAGACTACGAGCAGTACTTC. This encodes CASSLRVGSIDYEQYF.

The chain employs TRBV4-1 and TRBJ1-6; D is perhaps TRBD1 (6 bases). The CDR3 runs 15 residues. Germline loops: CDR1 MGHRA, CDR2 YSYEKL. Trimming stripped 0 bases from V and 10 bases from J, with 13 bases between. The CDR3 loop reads CASSQDLGAGSPLHF. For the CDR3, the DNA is TGCGCCAGCAGCCAAGATCTGGGGGCTGGGTCACCCCTCCACTTT.

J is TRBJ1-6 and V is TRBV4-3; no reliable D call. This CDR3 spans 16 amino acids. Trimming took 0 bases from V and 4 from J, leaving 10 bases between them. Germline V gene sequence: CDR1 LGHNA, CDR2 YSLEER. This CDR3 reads CASSQEARAYNSPLHF. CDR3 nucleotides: TGCGCCAGCAGCCAAGAGGCGAGGGCATATAATTCACCCCTCCACTTT.

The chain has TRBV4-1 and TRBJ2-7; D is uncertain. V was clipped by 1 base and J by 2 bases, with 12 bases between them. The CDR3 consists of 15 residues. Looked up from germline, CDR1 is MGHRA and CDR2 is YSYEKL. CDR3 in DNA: TGCGCCAGCAGCCAAGGCCCAGCTGGGGCCTACGAGCAGTACTTC. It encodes CASSQGPAGAYEQYF.

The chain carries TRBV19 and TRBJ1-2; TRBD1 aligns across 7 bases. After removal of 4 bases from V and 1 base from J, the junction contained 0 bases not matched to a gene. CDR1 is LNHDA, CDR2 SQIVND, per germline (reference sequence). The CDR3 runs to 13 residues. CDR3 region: CASSTGGNYGYTF. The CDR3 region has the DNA TGTGCCAGTAGTACAGGGGGTAACTATGGCTACACCTTC.

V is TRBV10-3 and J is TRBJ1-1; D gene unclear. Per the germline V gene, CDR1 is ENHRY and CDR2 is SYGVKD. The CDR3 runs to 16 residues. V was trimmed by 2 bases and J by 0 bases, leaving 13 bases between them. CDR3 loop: CAISERAWGMNTEAFF. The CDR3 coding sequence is TGTGCCATCAGTGAGCGGGCATGGGGTATGAACACTGAAGCTTTCTTT.

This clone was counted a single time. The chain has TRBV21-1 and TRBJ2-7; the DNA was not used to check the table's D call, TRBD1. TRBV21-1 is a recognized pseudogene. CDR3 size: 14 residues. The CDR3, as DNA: TGTGCCAGCAGCAGCCGGGACAGGGCGTCCGAGCAGTACTTC. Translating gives CASSSRDRASEQYF.

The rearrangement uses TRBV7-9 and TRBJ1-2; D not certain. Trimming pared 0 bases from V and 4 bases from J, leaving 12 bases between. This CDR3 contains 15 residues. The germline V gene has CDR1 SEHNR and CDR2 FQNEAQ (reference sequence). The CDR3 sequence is CASSLALGLTYGYTF. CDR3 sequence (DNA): TGTGCCAGCAGCTTAGCGTTGGGGTTAACCTATGGCTACACCTTC.

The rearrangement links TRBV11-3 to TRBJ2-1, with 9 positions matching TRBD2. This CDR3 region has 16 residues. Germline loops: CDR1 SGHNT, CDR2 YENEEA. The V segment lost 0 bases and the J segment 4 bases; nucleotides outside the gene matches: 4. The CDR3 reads CASSLDGLAPYNEQFF. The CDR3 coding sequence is TGTGCCAGCAGCTTAGATGGACTAGCGCCTTACAATGAGCAGTTCTTC.